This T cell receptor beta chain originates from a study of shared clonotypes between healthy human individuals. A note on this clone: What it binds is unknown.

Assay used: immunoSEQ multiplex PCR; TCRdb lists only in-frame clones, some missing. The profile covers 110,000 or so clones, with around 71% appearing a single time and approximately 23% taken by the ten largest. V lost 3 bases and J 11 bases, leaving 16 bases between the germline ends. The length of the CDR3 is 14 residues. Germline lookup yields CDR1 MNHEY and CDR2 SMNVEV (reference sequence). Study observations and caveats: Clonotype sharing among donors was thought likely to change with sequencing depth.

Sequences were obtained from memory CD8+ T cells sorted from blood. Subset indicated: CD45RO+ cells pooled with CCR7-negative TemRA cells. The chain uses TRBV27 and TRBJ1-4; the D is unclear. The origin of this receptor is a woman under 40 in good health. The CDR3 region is CASSFRALGWKLFF. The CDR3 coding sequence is TGTGCCAGCAGTTTTCGTGCCCTTGGGTGGAAACTGTTTTTT. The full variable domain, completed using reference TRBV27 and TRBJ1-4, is EAQVTQNPRYLITVTGKKLTVTCSQNMNHEYMSWYRQDPGLGLRQIYYSMNVEVTDKGDVPEGYKVSRKEKRNFPLILESPSPNQTSLYFCASSFRALGWKLFFGSGTQLSVL.